The rows below give T cell receptor beta chains drawn from one sample of a study of shared clonotypes between healthy human individuals. This table comes from immunoSEQ multiplex PCR, and its TCRdb copy is limited to in-frame clones, with some not included. The data show hundreds of thousands of clones, about 92% seen once. Material for sequencing was naive CD8+ T cells sorted from blood. The receptor set was obtained from a young man in good health. Both conserved end residues are part of each CDR3. Fields, in order: clone size, D gene, J gene, V gene, CDR3 DNA, CDR3 protein. A D gene is named only where the DNA matches it firmly. Clone size is stated in some rows and not others, as once, few, many or a class when expanded.

-	-	TRBJ2-7	TRBV14	TGTGCCAGCAGCCAATTTCGGCAAACAACCCCCTACGAGCAGTACTTC	CASSQFRQTTPYEQYF
once	-	TRBJ2-7	TRBV5-1	TGCGCCAGCAGCGAAGGGGGTCTCGCCTACGAGCAGTACTTC	CASSEGGLAYEQYF
once	-	TRBJ2-7	TRBV7-9	TGTGCCAGCAGCGGGGGGCCCTACGAGCAGTACTTC	CASSGGPYEQYF
-	TRBD2	TRBJ2-7	TRBV5-6	TGTGCCAGCAGCTTGGGGATTGAGCTAGCGGTAAGCTCCTACGAGCAGTACTTC	CASSLGIELAVSSYEQYF
once	-	TRBJ2-7	TRBV29-1	TGCAGCGTTGAAGCCCCAGGGGAAACCTACGAGCAGTACTTC	CSVEAPGETYEQYF
-	-	TRBJ2-6	TRBV30	TGTGCCTGGAGTCAGGACCCCTCTGGGGCCAACGTCCTGACTTTC	CAWSQDPSGANVLTF
-	-	TRBJ2-1	TRBV5-1	TGCGCCAGCAGCTCGGTAGCCTTTGACAGTTACAATGAGCAGTTCTTC	CASSSVAFDSYNEQFF
-	TRBD2	TRBJ2-3	TRBV10-3	TGTGCCATCAGTGAGACTAGCGGAATGAGGACAGATACGCAGTATTTT	CAISETSGMRTDTQYF
-	-	TRBJ1-2	TRBV28	TGTGCCAGCAGCCACGACTATGGCTACACCTTC	CASSHDYGYTF
-	-	TRBJ2-7	TRBV18	TGTGCCAGCTCACCACCTGCGGCCTACGAGCAGTACTTC	CASSPPAAYEQYF
once	-	TRBJ1-2	TRBV6-1	TGTGCCAGCATGATACGGTTAGCTAACTATGGCTACACCTTC	CASMIRLANYGYTF
-	TRBD1	TRBJ2-7	TRBV6-6	TGTGCCAGCAGTTACATCGGACAGGGGACTTCCTACGAGCAGTACTTC	CASSYIGQGTSYEQYF
-	TRBD2	TRBJ2-7	TRBV7-9	TGTGCCAGCAGCTTAGTAACTAGCGGGAGAACGTCCTACGAGCAGTACTTC	CASSLVTSGRTSYEQYF
-	TRBD2	TRBJ2-5	TRBV2	TGTGCCAGCAGCCAGACTAGCGGAGATTACCAAGAGACCCAGTACTTC	CASSQTSGDYQETQYF
-	-	TRBJ2-3	TRBV5-4	TGTGCCAGCAGCTTGATCCAGGGGGGCGGGGATACGCAGTATTTT	CASSLIQGGGDTQYF
-	-	TRBJ1-3	TRBV5-4	TGTGCCAGCAGCCCCCCCGATAGAAACACCATATATTTT	CASSPPDRNTIYF
-	TRBD2	TRBJ2-7	TRBV10-2	TGCGCCAGCAGTGAGCCGGACGGACTAGCGGGAGCCTATACCTCCTACGAGCAGTACTTC	CASSEPDGLAGAYTSYEQYF
-	TRBD2	TRBJ2-5	TRBV19	TGTGCCAGTAGTATCCCCTCCGGGACTAGCGGGAGGCTGGAAGAGACCCAGTACTTC	CASSIPSGTSGRLEETQYF
-	-	TRBJ2-7	TRBV6-5	TGTGCCAGCAGCCCTGGGCCTGAGCAGTACTTC	CASSPGPEQYF
-	TRBD2	TRBJ2-3	TRBV14	TGTGCCAGCAGCCAGAAGCTAGCGGGAGCAGATACGCAGTATTTT	CASSQKLAGADTQYF
-	-	TRBJ2-7	TRBV28	TGTGCCAGCAGTTCAGGGACCGACCAGGGAGGATACGAGCAGTACTTC	CASSSGTDQGGYEQYF
-	TRBD2	TRBJ2-1	TRBV5-1	TGCGCCAGCAGCTTGGCCGGCACTGGGACTAGCGGGAGTGGCTACAATGAGCAGTTCTTC	CASSLAGTGTSGSGYNEQFF
-	TRBD1	TRBJ1-2	TRBV28	TGTGCCAGCAGTTTTCGGGGACAGGGTGGGTATGGCTACACCTTC	CASSFRGQGGYGYTF
once	-	TRBJ2-3	TRBV7-6	TGTGCCAGCAGCTTAGCGCTGGGTCCAGATACGCAGTATTTT	CASSLALGPDTQYF
few	-	TRBJ2-7	TRBV4-1	TGCGCCAGCAGCCAAGACAGGGGCTCCTACGAGCAGTACTTC	CASSQDRGSYEQYF
-	-	TRBJ1-5	TRBV6-6	TGTGCCAGCACCCAGACAGAGCTAAGCAATCAGCCCCAGCATTTT	CASTQTELSNQPQHF
-	-	TRBJ1-2	TRBV27	TGTGCCAGCAGTCCCCAGGGACTGAACTATGGCTACACCTTC	CASSPQGLNYGYTF
-	-	TRBJ2-3	TRBV9	TGTGCCAGCAGCAGGGAAGGCGGCACAGATACGCAGTATTTT	CASSREGGTDTQYF
-	TRBD1	TRBJ2-1	TRBV4-1	TGCGCCAGCAGCCAAGCCGGGACAGCGTACAATGAGCAGTTCTTC	CASSQAGTAYNEQFF